This TCR beta chain was captured in a study of cytomegalovirus exposure and HLA in healthy donors. Concerning this clone itself: Its antigen is unknown.

Vbeta (60) and Jbeta (13) primers were used in the PCR. Repertoires were generated with immunoSEQ multiplex PCR, while TCRdb's copy carries only in-frame clones and drops some. This repertoire shows 90,000 to 100,000 clones, approximately 80% found once; its top ten account for less than 10%. This CDR3 is 14 amino acids long. The germline V gene has CDR1 SNHLY and CDR2 FYNNEI. V was pared by 5 bases and J by 6 bases, with 16 bases between. Notes on the study in general: An apparent linkage of common viral pathogens to several of the most significant clusters emerged in a later analysis.

This clonotype was sampled from a female donor in good health and CMV-seronegative. The chain is built from TRBV2 and TRBJ1-1; a possible D gene is TRBD1 (6 bases). Sequences were obtained from PBMCs. Here the CDR3 DNA reads TGTGCCAGCAGTCCGACAGGAGAATGGGCTGAAGCTTTCTTT. Protein sequence: CASSPTGEWAEAFF.